The next 2 T cell receptor beta chains were all read from a single sample in a study of blood T cell repertoires in COVID-19. TCRdb's copy holds only in-frame clones and misses some; the assay was immunoSEQ multiplex PCR. Found here are 350,000 to 400,000 clones, 75% to 90% of them singletons; the top ten hold just over 7%. The specimen sequenced was peripheral blood. The receptor set was obtained from a woman aged 55-69 years with COVID-19, enrolled during active disease.

This chain connects TRBV18 to TRBJ2-7; TRBD1 matches at 8 bases. V gave up 5 bases and J gave up 0 bases; unmatched junction bases: 6. CDR1 and CDR2 (germline): KGHSH, LQKENI. The CDR3 is 15 amino acids. The CDR3 spells CASSKAGGASYEQYF. CDR3 bases: TGTGCCAGCTCAAAGGCAGGGGGCGCCTCCTACGAGCAGTACTTC.

This clone has a single count. The chain recombines TRBV4-2 with TRBJ2-1; 8 positions agree with TRBD1. Trimming removed 0 bases from V and 2 bases from J; junction bases left unmatched: 3. This CDR3 comprises 16 residues. Germline V gives CDR1 LGHNA, CDR2 YNFKEQ. This CDR3 is CASSQEGQATYNEQFF. The CDR3 DNA follows: TGTGCCAGCAGCCAAGAGGGACAGGCTACCTACAATGAGCAGTTCTTC.